This T cell receptor (beta chain) was documented in a study of regulatory T cells in long-lasting Graves disease. Arm-PCR with iRepertoire HTBI primers amplified the CDR3 regions for these TCR beta libraries. A single record per CDR3 protein comes from TCRdb applying MiXCR to the multiplex PCR reads. This sample carries about 350,000 distinct CDR3 sequences, over 15% of them seen once, and the ten largest clones take just under 30%. Time point specified: newly diagnosed GD, antithyroid drugs for less than 3 months. Scientists built the TCR library using RNA that was extracted from PBMCs. Study outcomes and limitations: TRBV28 was favored in persistent disease, as were TRBJ1-2 and TRBJ2-5.

Germline assignment: CDR1 MNHNS and CDR2 SASEGT. This CDR3 has 16 residues. V lost 6 bases and J lost 3; bases outside the gene matches: 11. This clonotype was observed many times. Its antigen is unknown. The sample was also linked to a second study, of T cells in Graves' hyperthyroidism and ophthalmopathy.

This rearrangement joins TRBV6-1 to TRBJ1-5, with 7 bases identical to TRBD1. The specimen comprised peripheral blood mononuclear cells (PBMCs), sampled at new diagnosis, from a patient treated with antithyroid drugs. This sequence originates from a middle-aged man with Graves disease. The CDR3 loop is CASSREAGQYNQPQHF. The CDR3 DNA follows: TGTGCCAGCAGCCGGGAGGCGGGACAGTACAATCAGCCCCAGCATTTT.